The rows below give T cell receptor beta chains drawn from one sample of a study of naive and memory T cell subsets. TCRdb processed the UMI-ligation and nested PCR reads anew with MiXCR; each CDR3 protein has one entry. In the table there are about 82,000 distinct CDR3 sequences, 9% of which are singletons. The sample consisted of naive CD8+ T cells from blood. These receptors originate from a human donor in good health. Both conserved end residues are part of each CDR3. The order of the fields is V gene, D gene, J gene, clone size, CDR3 DNA, CDR3 protein. D genes are given only for firm matches. Clone size, where shown, is once, few, many, or a class for clones that have expanded.

>TRBV7-2|TRBD2|TRBJ2-5|many
TGTGCCAGCAGCTTACGGTCCGGACTAGCAGGGGAGACCCAGTACTTC
CASSLRSGLAGETQYF
>TRBV29-1|TRBD1|TRBJ2-1|few
TGCAGCGTGACAGGGAACAATGAGCAGTTCTTC
CSVTGNNEQFF
>TRBV4-1|TRBD1|TRBJ2-7|many
TGCGCCAGCAGCCACCCGGGGACAGGGGGCGACTACGAGCAGTACTTC
CASSHPGTGGDYEQYF
>TRBV27|TRBD2|TRBJ2-7|many
TGTGCCAGCAGTCCCGGACTAGCGGGAGGTAGGGAGCAGTACTTC
CASSPGLAGGREQYF
>TRBV29-1|-|TRBJ1-1|many
TGCAGCCTCGAACCCGGGGAAAACACTGAAGCTTTCTTT
CSLEPGENTEAFF
>TRBV7-9|TRBD1|TRBJ1-1|few
TGTGCCAGCAGGCGCGGACAGGAGAACACTGAAGCTTTCTTT
CASRRGQENTEAFF
>TRBV23-1|TRBD2|TRBJ2-5|-
TGCGCCAGCAGTGTGGGGGCCATAACTAGCGGACCTTACCAAGAGACCCAGTACTTC
CASSVGAITSGPYQETQYF
>TRBV7-2|-|TRBJ2-7|many
TGTGCCAGCAGCCGAGACTACGAGCAGTACTTC
CASSRDYEQYF
>TRBV29-1|-|TRBJ2-1|-
TGCAGCGTTGTGCAGGCCACCTACAATGAGCAGTTCTTC
CSVVQATYNEQFF
>TRBV13|TRBD2|TRBJ2-1|-
TGTGCCAGCAGCCTCCGCCCCCTAGCGGATTTATACAATGAGCAGTTCTTC
CASSLRPLADLYNEQFF
>TRBV12-3/TRBV12-4|-|TRBJ2-5|-
TGTGCCAGCGGATCTGGTAGGGAGACCCAGTACTTC
CASGSGRETQYF
>TRBV7-6|-|TRBJ2-7|few
TGTGCCAGCAGCCCCGGAGCGGCGGCCTACGAGCAGTACTTC
CASSPGAAAYEQYF
>TRBV28|-|TRBJ2-5|-
TGTGCCAGCAGTACTCTAGAGTCTGGGGAGACCCAGTACTTC
CASSTLESGETQYF
>TRBV29-1|-|TRBJ2-7|many
TGCAGCGTTGCCATAGACGAGCAGTACTTC
CSVAIDEQYF
>TRBV10-3|-|TRBJ2-2|-
TGTGCCATAAGGACAGAAAACTCGAGGGGGACCGGGGAGCTGTTTTTT
CAIRTENSRGTGELFF
>TRBV12-3/TRBV12-4|-|TRBJ2-1|many
TGTGCCAGCAGTTTAGCGGTCGGACGAGGGAATGAGCAGTTCTTC
CASSLAVGRGNEQFF
>TRBV12-3/TRBV12-4|TRBD2|TRBJ2-7|few
TGTGCCAGTGCTGGACTAGCGGGTGGTTACGAGCAGTACTTC
CASAGLAGGYEQYF
>TRBV10-2|-|TRBJ2-1|-
TGCGCCAGCAGTGAGTCGGACCGGCCCCAGTTCTTC
CASSESDRPQFF
>TRBV5-1|-|TRBJ1-2|few
TGCGCCAGCAGCTTGGCAGACAGAAATAACTATGGCTACACCTTC
CASSLADRNNYGYTF
>TRBV29-1|-|TRBJ1-1|many
TGCAGCGTTCCTTTCCCTCCGGGACGAGAAGCTTTCTTT
CSVPFPPGREAFF
>TRBV15|-|TRBJ2-1|-
TGTGCCACCAGCAGAGACCGCTCAAGGAGACAGTTAGGAATCAATGAGCAGTTCTTC
CATSRDRSRRQLGINEQFF
>TRBV19|-|TRBJ2-1|many
TGTGCCAGTAGTATCAGCAGTCTGGACGATGAGCAGTTCTTC
CASSISSLDDEQFF
>TRBV29-1|-|TRBJ2-7|-
TGCAGCGTTGAAGTAAAGACCTCGAGGCACGAGCAGTACTTC
CSVEVKTSRHEQYF
>TRBV6-5|-|TRBJ1-2|few
TGTGCCAGCAGTGGAGGGACGGGCGATGGCTACACCTTC
CASSGGTGDGYTF
>TRBV10-3|-|TRBJ2-7|-
TGTGCCATCAGTGATCACCGCCGGACCTACGAGCAGTACTTC
CAISDHRRTYEQYF
>TRBV20-1|TRBD2|TRBJ2-2|few
TGCAGTGCTAGAGTGGGGGGGGCCGGGGAGCTGTTTTTT
CSARVGGAGELFF
>TRBV20-1|TRBD1|TRBJ2-7|few
TGCAGTGCAGAAGACAGGGGTAAGGGGATCTACGAGCAGTACTTC
CSAEDRGKGIYEQYF
>TRBV5-5|TRBD1|TRBJ2-7|-
TGTGCCAGCCGGGACAGGACCTACGAGCAGTACTTC
CASRDRTYEQYF
>TRBV9|-|TRBJ2-7|-
TGTGCCAGCAGCCCGGGGACGAGGTTACACTACGAGCAGTACTTC
CASSPGTRLHYEQYF
>TRBV29-1|TRBD1|TRBJ1-1|few
TGCAGCGCCGTGACAGGGTTGAACACTGAAGCTTTCTTT
CSAVTGLNTEAFF
>TRBV7-2|TRBD2|TRBJ2-5|-
TGTGCCAGCAGCTTAGGCGGCGGGAGCTTAGAGACCCAGTACTTC
CASSLGGGSLETQYF
>TRBV24-1|TRBD1|TRBJ2-7|-
TGTGCCACCAGTGAGGGGGACAGGCATAACTCCTACGAGCAGTACTTC
CATSEGDRHNSYEQYF
>TRBV12-3/TRBV12-4|-|TRBJ1-5|few
TGTGCCAGCAAGGCGGACAATCAGCCCCAGCATTTT
CASKADNQPQHF
>TRBV5-1|-|TRBJ2-2|few
TGCACCAGCAGCTTGGTAGGGGAGAACACCGGGGAGCTGTTTTTT
CTSSLVGENTGELFF
>TRBV5-1|TRBD2|TRBJ2-3|-
TGCGCCAGCAGCTTGGAACTAGCGGGTAGCACAGATACGCAGTATTTT
CASSLELAGSTDTQYF
>TRBV11-2|-|TRBJ1-1|few
TGTGCCAGCAGCTTAGAGTCCAGCACTGAAGCTTTCTTT
CASSLESSTEAFF